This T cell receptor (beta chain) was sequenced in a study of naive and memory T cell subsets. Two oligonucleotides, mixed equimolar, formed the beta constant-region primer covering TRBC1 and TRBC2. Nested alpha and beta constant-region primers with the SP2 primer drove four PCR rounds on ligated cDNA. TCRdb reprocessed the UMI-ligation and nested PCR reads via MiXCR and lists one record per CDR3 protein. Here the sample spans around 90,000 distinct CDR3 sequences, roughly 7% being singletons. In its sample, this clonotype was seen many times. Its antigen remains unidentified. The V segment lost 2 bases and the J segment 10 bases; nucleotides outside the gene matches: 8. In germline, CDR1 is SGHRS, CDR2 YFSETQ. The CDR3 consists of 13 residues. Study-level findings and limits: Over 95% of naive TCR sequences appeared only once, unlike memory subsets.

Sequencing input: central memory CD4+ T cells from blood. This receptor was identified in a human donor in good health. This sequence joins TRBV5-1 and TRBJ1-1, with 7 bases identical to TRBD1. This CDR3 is CASSFTGAEGAFF. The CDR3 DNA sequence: TGCGCCAGCAGCTTCACAGGGGCTGAGGGAGCTTTCTTT.